These 7 T cell receptor beta chains came from one sample sequenced in a study of blood T cell repertoires in COVID-19. Using immunoSEQ multiplex PCR, the repertoire was profiled, and TCRdb retains in-frame clones only, with some absent. The table records about 280,000 clones, around 90% of them present only once. The source material was peripheral blood. The source of these receptors is a woman between 40 and 55 years old who had recovered from COVID-19.

The chain uses TRBV9 and TRBJ1-2; possibly TRBD1 for D (5 bases). V was shortened by 0 bases and J by 2 bases, with 11 bases between the two germline ends. This CDR3 is built from 15 residues. Germline V gives CDR1 SGDLS, CDR2 YYNGEE. CDR3 amino acids: CASSVGIGQNYGYTF. As DNA, the CDR3 is TGTGCCAGCAGCGTAGGTATCGGACAAAACTATGGCTACACCTTC.

This clone occurred many times. V and J are TRBV3-1 (or the pseudogene TRBV3-2) and TRBJ2-7; D remains unclear. Germline CDR1 reads LGHDT; CDR2 reads YNNKEL (reference sequence). The germline V and J ends were trimmed by 4 bases and 9 bases, with 10 bases remaining between them. CDR3 length equals 11 residues. This chain's CDR3 is CASSLQNRQYF. The CDR3 DNA follows: TGTGCCAGCAGCCTTCAGAACAGGCAGTACTTC.

The V call is TRBV7-3, the J call TRBJ2-6, with a weak D call TRBD1 (6 bases). V was cut by 2 bases and J by 2 bases, with 16 bases left in between. The CDR3 sequence is 18 residues long. Germline CDR1 reads SGHTA; CDR2 reads FQGTGA. The CDR3 loop is CASSLRDRTVAGANVLTF. The CDR3 nucleotides are TGTGCCAGCAGCTTACGGGACCGGACAGTTGCTGGGGCCAACGTCCTGACTTTC.

The gene calls are TRBV6-1 and TRBJ1-6, with D possibly matching TRBD1 (6 bases). V shed 1 base and J shed 6 bases, with 13 bases lying between them. Germline values: CDR1 MNHNS, CDR2 SASEGT. CDR3 length equals 16 residues. CDR3 DNA sequence: TGTGCCAGCAGTGAAGGCCGACAGGTGTTTAATTCACCCCTCCACTTT. It encodes CASSEGRQVFNSPLHF.

V gene TRBV13 combines with J gene TRBJ2-7; 12 bases map to TRBD2. The CDR3 spans 16 residues. V was pared by 2 bases and J by 5 bases, with 7 bases of the junction left unmatched. CDR1 is PRHDT and CDR2 is FYEKMQ in the germline V gene (reference sequence). In DNA form, the CDR3 reads TGTGCCAGCAGCTTACGTCTAGCGGGAGGGATTGACGAGCAGTACTTC. Translation gives CASSLRLAGGIDEQYF.

The chain combines TRBV7-9 with TRBJ2-7; 8 bases fit TRBD1. J gave up 2 bases and V 5 bases, and 11 bases lay outside the gene matches. From germline, CDR1 is SEHNR and CDR2 FQNEAQ (reference sequence). The CDR3 has 16 amino acids. In nucleotides, the CDR3 is TGTGCCAGCAGCGGTGGTGGACAGGGTCTGCCCTACGAGCAGTACTTC. Its translation is CASSGGGQGLPYEQYF.

The chain recombines TRBV4-2 with TRBJ2-3; 7 positions agree with TRBD2. The CDR3 is 14 amino acids. Germline CDR1 LGHNA, CDR2 YNFKEQ. After removal of 4 bases from V and 5 bases from J, the junction contained 6 bases not matched to a gene. The CDR3 loop is CASSRGLDEDTQYF. The CDR3 coding sequence is TGTGCCAGCAGCCGCGGACTAGATGAAGATACGCAGTATTTT.